These T cell receptor beta chains were read from a single sample in a study of blood T cells in healthy people across ages. Each CDR3 protein is one row after TCRdb ran MiXCR on the 5' RACE reads. The data hold fewer than 800,000 distinct CDR3 sequences, with around a quarter observed a single time. The sample also formed part of further work on T cells of mothers and their children.

Sequencing used blood. The receptors derive from a boy under 18 in good health. Both conserved end residues are part of each CDR3. Each record gives: J gene, clone size, D gene, V gene, CDR3 protein, CDR3 DNA. A D gene is named only where the DNA matches it firmly. Some rows mark clone size as missing; the rest say once, few, many or name a class of expanded clone.

J: TRBJ2-7
size: NA
D: TRBD2
V: TRBV27
CDR3: CASSLSGTSGWYEQYF
DNA: TGTGCCAGCAGTTTATCGGGGACTAGCGGGTGGTACGAGCAGTACTTC

J: TRBJ2-7
size: NA
D: TRBD2
V: TRBV11-2
CDR3: CASSLRREDPYEQYF
DNA: TGTGCCAGCAGCTTACGGCGGGAGGACCCCTACGAGCAGTACTTC

J: TRBJ2-5
size: NA
D: NA
V: TRBV7-2
CDR3: CASSFNRDHYPAQYF
DNA: TGTGCCAGCAGCTTTAACAGGGACCATTACCCAGCTCAGTACTTC

J: TRBJ2-5
size: few
D: NA
V: TRBV28
CDR3: CASSPRLLTETQYF
DNA: TGTGCCAGCAGTCCCAGACTTCTTACGGAGACCCAGTACTTC

J: TRBJ2-1
size: NA
D: TRBD2
V: TRBV2
CDR3: CASSDLAGGNNEQFF
DNA: TGTGCCAGCAGTGATTTAGCGGGAGGAAACAATGAGCAGTTCTTC

J: TRBJ1-2
size: NA
D: NA
V: TRBV6-2/TRBV6-3
CDR3: CASTSQLVGGYTF
DNA: TGTGCCAGCACCTCTCAACTAGTCGGTGGCTACACCTTC

J: TRBJ2-5
size: NA
D: NA
V: TRBV7-9
CDR3: CASSPSFRVGQETQYF
DNA: TGTGCCAGCAGCCCCAGCTTTCGGGTGGGGCAAGAGACCCAGTACTTC

J: TRBJ2-5
size: NA
D: NA
V: TRBV5-1
CDR3: CASSLAGLGSRQETQYF
DNA: TGCGCCAGCAGCTTGGCCGGACTCGGGAGTAGGCAAGAGACCCAGTACTTC

J: TRBJ1-5
size: NA
D: TRBD1
V: TRBV19
CDR3: CASSSTGSGAGPQHF
DNA: TGTGCCAGTAGTTCGACAGGGAGTGGAGCGGGGCCCCAGCATTTT

J: TRBJ1-2
size: NA
D: TRBD1
V: TRBV20-1
CDR3: CSATGTGDYGYTF
DNA: TGCAGTGCTACCGGGACAGGGGACTATGGCTACACCTTC

J: TRBJ1-4
size: NA
D: TRBD1
V: TRBV18
CDR3: CASSDRDRSNEKLFF
DNA: TGTGCCAGCTCAGACCGGGACAGGTCTAATGAAAAACTGTTTTTT

J: TRBJ2-3
size: few
D: NA
V: TRBV2
CDR3: CASRRLDPDTQYF
DNA: TGTGCCAGCAGAAGACTAGACCCAGATACGCAGTATTTT

J: TRBJ1-1
size: NA
D: NA
V: TRBV29-1
CDR3: CSVARSGDTEAFF
DNA: TGCAGCGTTGCGAGATCCGGGGACACTGAAGCTTTCTTT

J: TRBJ2-1
size: NA
D: NA
V: TRBV7-3
CDR3: CASSLSQGLYNEQFF
DNA: TGTGCCAGCAGCTTAAGCCAGGGCCTATACAATGAGCAGTTCTTC

J: TRBJ2-1
size: NA
D: NA
V: TRBV29-1
CDR3: CSVDAISGNEQFF
DNA: TGCAGCGTTGATGCCATTAGCGGAAATGAGCAGTTCTTC

J: TRBJ2-1
size: few
D: NA
V: TRBV25-1
CDR3: CASSGGADEQFF
DNA: TGTGCCAGCAGTGGAGGGGCAGATGAGCAGTTCTTC

J: TRBJ2-1
size: NA
D: NA
V: TRBV20-1
CDR3: CSARGTLAGERGEQFF
DNA: TGCAGTGCTAGAGGGACACTAGCTGGAGAACGGGGTGAGCAGTTCTTC

J: TRBJ2-7
size: few
D: TRBD1
V: TRBV6-2/TRBV6-3
CDR3: CASNEGQGAGEQYF
DNA: TGTGCCAGCAACGAGGGACAGGGGGCAGGAGAGCAGTACTTC

J: TRBJ2-7
size: NA
D: NA
V: TRBV29-1
CDR3: CSVRGFSYEQYF
DNA: TGCAGCGTCAGGGGTTTTTCCTACGAGCAGTACTTC